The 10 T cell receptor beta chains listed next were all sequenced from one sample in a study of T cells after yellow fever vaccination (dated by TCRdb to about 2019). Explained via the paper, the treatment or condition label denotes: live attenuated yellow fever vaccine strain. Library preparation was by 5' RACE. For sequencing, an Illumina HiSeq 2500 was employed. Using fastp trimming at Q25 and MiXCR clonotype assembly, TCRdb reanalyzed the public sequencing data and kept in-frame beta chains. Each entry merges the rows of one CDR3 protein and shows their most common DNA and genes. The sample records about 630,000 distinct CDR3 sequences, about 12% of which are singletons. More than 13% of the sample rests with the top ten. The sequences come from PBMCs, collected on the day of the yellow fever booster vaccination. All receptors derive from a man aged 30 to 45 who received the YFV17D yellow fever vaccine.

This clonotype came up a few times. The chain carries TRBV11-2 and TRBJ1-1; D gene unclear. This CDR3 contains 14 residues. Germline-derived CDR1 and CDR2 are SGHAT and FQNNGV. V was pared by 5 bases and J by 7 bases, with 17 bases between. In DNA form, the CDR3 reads TGTGCCAGCAGCCTAGCGGCGGGGTTGGTTGAAGCTTTCTTT. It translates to CASSLAAGLVEAFF.

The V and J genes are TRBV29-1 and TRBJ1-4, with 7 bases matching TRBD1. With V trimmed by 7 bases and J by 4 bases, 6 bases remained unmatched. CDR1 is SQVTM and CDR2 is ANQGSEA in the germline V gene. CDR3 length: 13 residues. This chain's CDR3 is CSGQGDDNEKLFF. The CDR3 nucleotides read TGCAGCGGGCAGGGGGATGATAATGAAAAACTGTTTTTT. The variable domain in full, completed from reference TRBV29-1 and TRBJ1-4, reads SAVISQKPSRDICQRGTSLTIQCQVDSQVTMMFWYRQQPGQSLTLIATANQGSEATYESGFVIDKFPISRPNLTFSTLTVSNMSPEDSSIYLCSGQGDDNEKLFFGSGTQLSVL.

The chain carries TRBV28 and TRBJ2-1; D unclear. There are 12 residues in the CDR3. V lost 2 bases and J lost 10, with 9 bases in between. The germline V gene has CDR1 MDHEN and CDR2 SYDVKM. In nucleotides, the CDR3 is TGTGCCAGCAGTTTACCAGGCAGGGAGCAGTTCTTC. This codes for CASSLPGREQFF.

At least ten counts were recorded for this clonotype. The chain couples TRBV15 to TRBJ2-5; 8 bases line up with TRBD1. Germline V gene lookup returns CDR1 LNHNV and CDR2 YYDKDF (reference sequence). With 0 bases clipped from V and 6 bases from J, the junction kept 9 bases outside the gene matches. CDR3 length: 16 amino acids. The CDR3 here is CATSRDPTGAMKTQYF. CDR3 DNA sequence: TGTGCCACCAGCAGAGATCCGACAGGGGCAATGAAGACCCAGTACTTC.

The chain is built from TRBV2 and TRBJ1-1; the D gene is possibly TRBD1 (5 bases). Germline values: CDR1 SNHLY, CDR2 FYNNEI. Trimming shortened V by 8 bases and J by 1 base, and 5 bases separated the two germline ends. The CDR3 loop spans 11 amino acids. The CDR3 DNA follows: TGTGCCAGCGACAGGAACACTGAAGCTTTCTTT. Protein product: CASDRNTEAFF.

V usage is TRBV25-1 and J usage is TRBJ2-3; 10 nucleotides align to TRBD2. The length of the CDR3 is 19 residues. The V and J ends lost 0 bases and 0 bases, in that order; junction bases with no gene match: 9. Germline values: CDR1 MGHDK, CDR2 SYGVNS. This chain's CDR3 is CASSEYSASGSKSTDTQYF. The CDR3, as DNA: TGTGCCAGCAGTGAATATTCCGCTAGCGGGAGCAAAAGCACAGATACGCAGTATTTT.

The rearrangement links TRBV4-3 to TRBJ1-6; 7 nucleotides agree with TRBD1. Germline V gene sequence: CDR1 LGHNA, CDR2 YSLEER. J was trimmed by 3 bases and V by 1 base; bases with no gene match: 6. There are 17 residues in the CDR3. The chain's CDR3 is CASSQARGTFYNSPLHF. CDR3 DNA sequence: TGCGCCAGCAGCCAAGCCAGGGGGACATTCTATAATTCACCCCTCCACTTT.

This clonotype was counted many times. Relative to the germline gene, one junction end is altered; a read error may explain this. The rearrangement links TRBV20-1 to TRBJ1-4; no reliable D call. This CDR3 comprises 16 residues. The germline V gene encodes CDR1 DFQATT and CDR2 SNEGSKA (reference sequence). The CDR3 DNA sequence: TGCTGTGCTAGAGATCTACCGGGAAGGGAGGACGAAAAACTGTTTTTT. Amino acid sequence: CCARDLPGREDEKLFF.

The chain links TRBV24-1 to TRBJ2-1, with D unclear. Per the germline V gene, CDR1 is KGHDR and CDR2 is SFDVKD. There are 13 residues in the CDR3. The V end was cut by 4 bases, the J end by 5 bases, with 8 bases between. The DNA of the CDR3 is TGTGCCACCAGTGACACGGACGACAATGAGCAGTTCTTC. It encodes CATSDTDDNEQFF.

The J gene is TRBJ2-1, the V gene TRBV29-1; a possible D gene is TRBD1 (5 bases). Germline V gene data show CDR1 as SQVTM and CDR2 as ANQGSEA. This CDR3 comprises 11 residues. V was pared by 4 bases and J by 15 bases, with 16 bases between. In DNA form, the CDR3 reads TGCAGCGTTGTTTGGGGCGGATGGGGGTTCTTC. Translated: CSVVWGGWGFF.